This T cell receptor (beta chain) comes out of a study of blood T cell repertoires in COVID-19. Study-wide context: Samples of COVID-19 (acute and convalescent) were obtained from the United States, Italy and Spain. From T cells, B-cell-depleted T cells, or PBMCs came the material, which was cDNA or gDNA.

Using immunoSEQ multiplex PCR, the repertoire was profiled, and TCRdb retains in-frame clones only, with some absent. The table lists roughly 110,000 clones, about 90% of them singletons. Germline V gene sequence: CDR1 SQVTM, CDR2 ANQGSEA. This CDR3 spans 12 amino acids. Trimming at V came to 7 bases and at J to 11 bases, leaving 11 bases not matched to a gene. This receptor was identified in a woman in her 30s with acute or convalescent COVID-19. This chain connects TRBV29-1 to TRBJ1-1; 9 nucleotides line up with TRBD1. Sequencing was performed on peripheral blood. The CDR3, as DNA: TGCAGCGACACAACAGGGGGCCTAGGGGCTTTCTTT. Protein: CSDTTGGLGAFF.